This is a list of T cell receptor beta chains from one sample in a study of blood T cell repertoires in COVID-19. Measured with immunoSEQ multiplex PCR; TCRdb has only the in-frame clones, and not every one. The sample has about 250,000 clones; nearly 90% are singletons. The material sequenced was peripheral blood. Receptors originate from a man aged 18 to 35 with active or convalescent COVID-19. The CDR3 runs from the conserved cysteine through the conserved F or W. A D gene is named only where the DNA matches it firmly. Some rows mark clone size as missing; the rest say once, few, many or name a class of expanded clone.

clone_size: .
v_call: TRBV6-1
j_call: TRBJ1-6
d_call: .
cdr3_nt: TGTGCCAGCAGTGAAGGGGAGGGCTCCTATAATTCACCCCTCCACTTT
cdr3_aa: CASSEGEGSYNSPLHF

clone_size: .
v_call: TRBV11-1
j_call: TRBJ2-7
d_call: .
cdr3_nt: TGTGCCAGCAGCTTATCTAGCGCGTCCTACGAGCAGTACTTC
cdr3_aa: CASSLSSASYEQYF

clone_size: .
v_call: TRBV5-8
j_call: TRBJ2-5
d_call: TRBD2
cdr3_nt: TGTGCCAGCACCCTAGCGGGCGTACAAGAGACCCAGTACTTC
cdr3_aa: CASTLAGVQETQYF

clone_size: .
v_call: TRBV19
j_call: TRBJ2-2
d_call: .
cdr3_nt: TGTGCCAGTAGTATAAGCGTCGGGGAGCTGTTTTTT
cdr3_aa: CASSISVGELFF

clone_size: .
v_call: TRBV7-9
j_call: TRBJ1-2
d_call: TRBD1
cdr3_nt: TGTGCCAGCAGCTTAGGACAGGGGGGCGGCTACACCTTC
cdr3_aa: CASSLGQGGGYTF

clone_size: .
v_call: TRBV19
j_call: TRBJ2-7
d_call: .
cdr3_nt: TGTGCCAGTAGCCATGGGGGCCTGAGCTCCTACGAGCAGTACTTC
cdr3_aa: CASSHGGLSSYEQYF

clone_size: .
v_call: TRBV6-5
j_call: TRBJ2-7
d_call: .
cdr3_nt: TGTGCCAGCAGTTATCTGGCGGGACCTATTCAGGAGCAGTACTTC
cdr3_aa: CASSYLAGPIQEQYF

clone_size: few
v_call: TRBV7-3
j_call: TRBJ2-7
d_call: .
cdr3_nt: TGTGCCAGCAGCTTAACGTTAGGGGCCGAGCAGTACTTC
cdr3_aa: CASSLTLGAEQYF

clone_size: .
v_call: TRBV11-2
j_call: TRBJ1-2
d_call: TRBD1
cdr3_nt: TGTGCCAGCAGCTTAGATTTGGCAGGGGGATATGGCTACACCTTC
cdr3_aa: CASSLDLAGGYGYTF

clone_size: .
v_call: TRBV5-8
j_call: TRBJ1-4
d_call: .
cdr3_nt: TGTGCCAGCAGCCGGGGAGGGATTGAAAAACTGTTTTTT
cdr3_aa: CASSRGGIEKLFF

clone_size: .
v_call: TRBV29-1
j_call: TRBJ1-4
d_call: TRBD1
cdr3_nt: TGCAGCGTTGTAGGGACAGGGGGCTGGAGAGAAAAACTGTTTTTT
cdr3_aa: CSVVGTGGWREKLFF

clone_size: .
v_call: TRBV21-1
j_call: TRBJ1-2
d_call: .
cdr3_nt: TGTGCCAGCAGGACGGGGGTGCAGGGAAGGGGCGGCTACACCTTC
cdr3_aa: CASRTGVQGRGGYTF

clone_size: .
v_call: TRBV28
j_call: TRBJ1-2
d_call: .
cdr3_nt: TGTGCCAGCAGTCAGGCCAGCTATGGCTACACCTTC
cdr3_aa: CASSQASYGYTF

clone_size: .
v_call: TRBV10-2
j_call: TRBJ2-1
d_call: TRBD2
cdr3_nt: TGCGCCAGCAGTTACTTAGCGGGAGGGGGGTCCTACAATGAGCAGTTCTTC
cdr3_aa: CASSYLAGGGSYNEQFF

clone_size: .
v_call: TRBV12-3/TRBV12-4
j_call: TRBJ2-7
d_call: TRBD1
cdr3_nt: TGTGCCAGCAGTTTGACAGGGGAGGAGCAGTACTTC
cdr3_aa: CASSLTGEEQYF

clone_size: .
v_call: TRBV2
j_call: TRBJ2-7
d_call: TRBD2
cdr3_nt: TGTGCCAGCAGTGAAGCGCCAAGCGGGAGTTACGAGCAGTACTTC
cdr3_aa: CASSEAPSGSYEQYF

clone_size: .
v_call: TRBV12-3/TRBV12-4
j_call: TRBJ1-3
d_call: .
cdr3_nt: TGTGCCAGCAGCCTAGGAAACACCATATATTTT
cdr3_aa: CASSLGNTIYF